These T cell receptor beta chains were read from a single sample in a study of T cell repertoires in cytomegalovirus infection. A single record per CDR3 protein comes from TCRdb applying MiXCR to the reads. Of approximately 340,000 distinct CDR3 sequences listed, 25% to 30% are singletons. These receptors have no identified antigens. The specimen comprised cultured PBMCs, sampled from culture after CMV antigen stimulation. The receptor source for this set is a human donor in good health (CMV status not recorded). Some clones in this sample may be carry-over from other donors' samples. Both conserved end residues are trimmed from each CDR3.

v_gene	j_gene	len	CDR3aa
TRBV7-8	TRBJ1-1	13	ASSLAVSYGTEAF
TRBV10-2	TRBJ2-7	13	ASSSPERGSYEQY
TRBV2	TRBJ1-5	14	ASSDRGRGLNQPQH
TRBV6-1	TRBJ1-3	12	ASTRQSSGNTIY
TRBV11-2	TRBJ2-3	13	ASSTFRGRADTQY
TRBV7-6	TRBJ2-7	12	ASSASGSGYEQY
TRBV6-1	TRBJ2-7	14	ASSRGTSGFSYEQY
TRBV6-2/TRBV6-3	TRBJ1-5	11	ASRGNLNQPQH
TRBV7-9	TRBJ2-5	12	ASSLRGGAETQY
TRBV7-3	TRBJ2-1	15	ASSPVSGGRAYNEQF
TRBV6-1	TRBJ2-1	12	ASTQDTTEREQF
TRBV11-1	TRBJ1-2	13	ASSFGQGLNYGYT
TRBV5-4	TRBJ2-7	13	ASSLEGSGTYEQY
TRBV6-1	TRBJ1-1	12	ASRKGQTYTEAF
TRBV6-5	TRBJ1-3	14	ASSYEGQGSSNTIY
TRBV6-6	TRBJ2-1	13	ASSKRTGSYNEQF
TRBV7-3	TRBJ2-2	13	ASSRDRFLTGELF
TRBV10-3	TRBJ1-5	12	AISEGEDNQPQH
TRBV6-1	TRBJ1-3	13	ASSEHFRSGNTIY
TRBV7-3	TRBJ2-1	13	ASSFQRGGTSEQF
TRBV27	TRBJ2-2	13	ASRRLGGATGELF
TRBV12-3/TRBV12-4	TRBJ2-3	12	ASSRGTPGDTQY
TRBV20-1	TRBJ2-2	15	SARDLGSHQDTGELF
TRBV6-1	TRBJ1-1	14	ASSEALQGSFTEAF
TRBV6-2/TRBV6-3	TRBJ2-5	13	ASRPTGTSQETQY